The clone carrying this T cell receptor (beta chain) was counted ten times or more. The V and J ends lost 3 bases and 4 bases respectively, with 9 bases between them. This CDR3 spans 13 amino acids. This entry comes from a study of Graves' ophthalmopathy and Graves' hyperthyroidism. Amplification of TCR beta CDR3 regions used RNA transcripts. First-round RT-PCR relied on HTBI primers, and a second-round multiplex PCR came next. Each CDR3 protein is one row after TCRdb ran MiXCR on the multiplex PCR reads. The sample has roughly 420,000 distinct CDR3 sequences, approximately 21% seen once. Specimen: peripheral blood. The receptor's source is a young woman with stable Graves' hyperthyroidism. The rearrangement uses TRBV12-3 or TRBV12-4 and TRBJ2-5; a weak D match, TRBD1 (5 bases). The CDR3 sequence: CASSFGRVETQYF. In nucleotides, the CDR3 is TGTGCCAGCAGTTTCGGCAGGGTAGAGACCCAGTACTTC.